The T cell receptor beta chain described here comes from a study of cytomegalovirus exposure and HLA in healthy donors (TCRdb year 2017). For the wider study: An earlier analysis of several hundred of the donors reported approximately 290 Gb of sequence data and some 120 million unique TCR beta sequences from about 179 million T cells. Of the roughly 420 genotyped donors, 65% to 90% were placed in the genetic ancestry cluster associated with self-reported Caucasian donors. Typing coverage differed by locus: A, B, C, DRB1 and DQB1 were typed in about 620-640 donors, DQA1 in about 510, DPA1 in 600 to 610, and DPB1 in 450 to 480. HLA typing covered class I and class II loci at four-digit resolution. In a later analysis, previously published TCR beta repertoires from 670 or so donors were re-analyzed and high-resolution HLA genotyping was added so that TCR occurrence patterns could be studied. A separate validation cohort of roughly 130 different subjects was used in addition to the approximately 610-subject first cohort. In the later analysis, no new phenotypic data were used to find candidate immune exposures; instead, reliance was placed on TCR beta sequences and their occurrence across donors. About five DR-DQ haplotypes were treated as single units for association and clustering because of strong linkage in the cohort. All discovery cohort repertoires had been generated on a single sequencing platform. Donor age, sex, ethnicity and CMV serostatus were compiled alongside the repertoire data. An early release covering 500 to 750 HLA-typed donors comprised approximately 300 gigabases of sequencing data and 85 million or so unique TCR sequences. An earlier analysis of fewer than 700 of the donors applied high-throughput TCR beta sequencing to assess whether each TCR beta V gene segment acted as functional or pseudogenic. A later genetic analysis took genome-wide SNP genotypes for about 60% of the roughly 670 donors and used that subset as a discovery cohort. The study combined high-throughput TCR immunosequencing, statistical association of individual TCRs with disease status, and machine learning to predict cytomegalovirus infection status. The study profiled the T cell repertoires of under 850 subjects by immunosequencing and related them to cytomegalovirus serostatus. Among 398 genotyped donors of the cohort, an average of roughly 230,000 unique TCR beta nucleotide sequences was sequenced per donor, of which 15% to 20% were non-productive. The aim of the study was to test whether cataloging public T cell receptors could identify signatures of past pathogen exposure.

Library creation used the immunoSEQ multiplex PCR assay. For the multiplex PCR, a mixture combining 60 forward primers for TCR Vbeta segments and 13 reverse primers for TCR Jbeta segments was used. A multiplex PCR assay on genomic DNA amplified the CDR3 region of rearranged TCR beta genes. The amplified TCR beta libraries were sequenced on the Illumina HiSeq System as 87-base-pair reads. In the source study's methods: Across the roughly 640 repertoires, a later analysis counted roughly 77 million unique TCR beta chains, around 11 million of which were shared by at least two donors. To remove PCR and sequencing errors, raw reads were error-corrected and collapsed into unique sequences using a nearest-neighbor algorithm that merged closely related sequences. Alignment of CDR3 sequences to IMGT reference sequences was used to assign V, D and J gene segments. For a sequence to be retained, a match of at least six nucleotides was required to both a V gene segment and a J gene segment. Rearrangements were classified as productive when the CDR3 lacked stop codons and remained in frame with V and J, and all other rearrangements were classified as non-productive. Following IMGT convention, CDR3 was defined as the stretch from the second conserved V-encoded cysteine up to the conserved J-encoded phenylalanine. The earlier analysis of 550 to 650 of the donors excluded any sequence lacking an unambiguous match to a single V gene segment. In an earlier analysis of about 590 of the donors, a V segment was called functional when productive rearrangements were above 56.7%, and segregating when the standard deviation between donors exceeded 5%. A statistical classification framework was built to diagnose cytomegalovirus status from the catalog of TCR beta chain sequences. In a later analysis, V and J genes were assigned by comparing TCR nucleotide sequences against IMGT/GENE-DB human TR gene sequences. Using the TCRdist pipeline, a later analysis assigned CDR3 sequences along with most-parsimonious VDJ recombination scenarios. In a later analysis, every TCR beta chain was defined by the combination of its CDR3 amino acid sequence and its V-gene family, and reads without a unique V-gene family were dropped. To address suspected cross-contamination and a sequencing artifact, a later analysis removed a few hundred highly shared, low-generation-probability nucleotide sequences. In a later analysis, a clonal expansion index was calculated for each public chain from normalized within-repertoire ranks of inferred template counts. A later analysis computed generation probabilities with a VDJ recombination model fitted to out-of-frame rearrangements, and checked the results against IGoR. A later analysis scored TCR-TCR, TCR-HLA and TCR-CMV co-occurrence with hypergeometric tests, applying a repertoire-size bias correction to TCR pairs. To estimate false discovery rates, a later analysis permuted the HLA or CMV assignments 20 times. In a later analysis, co-occurring TCRs were grouped using DBSCAN, with TCRdist sequence similarity added in when clustering inside HLA-allele-positive subsets. Repertoires with fewer than 30,000 or more than 120,000 public chains were left out of co-occurrence clustering, as were about 5 repertoires with anomalous nucleotide sharing. TCRdb's version of the immuneACCESS table is confined to in-frame rearrangements and falls short of the full clone set. An unresolved V gene accounts for under half of the shortfall where checked; the remainder is of unknown origin. The DNA was the basis for D and trimming; V, J and clone size are from that table. This sample gives some 180,000 clones in total; approximately 11% of them show up just once. The ten largest make up approximately 7.8% of the sample.

In total, fewer than 750 healthy bone marrow donors made up the cohort. At the time of sampling, all cohort members were nominally healthy, though unrecorded immune exposures were likely present. The donor tested CMV seropositive and was one of the 289 seropositive cohort members. A peripheral blood sample was provided by each donor, and peripheral blood mononuclear cells were used for TCR beta sequencing. The Qiagen DNeasy Blood Extraction Kit was used to extract genomic DNA from the blood cell samples. Remarks on this clone: There is no known antigen for this receptor. The input lacks base qualities; no much larger clone sits a single base away.

Study-wide conclusions, independent of this receptor: In an earlier analysis of about 600 of the donors, most TCR beta V segments appeared in productive rearrangements about 87% or about 30% of the time, broadly matching IMGT annotations. Cytomegalovirus status was reported to be diagnosed by the classifier with high specificity and sensitivity in both the original and validation cohorts. In a later analysis, several top co-occurrence clusters were reported to appear linked to parvovirus B19, influenza, CMV and Epstein-Barr virus. Compared with equally common non-associated chains, HLA-associated TCR beta chains in a later analysis were more clonally expanded and had lower generation probabilities. A few of the identified cytomegalovirus-associated TCR beta chains were confirmed in vitro to be specific for cytomegalovirus antigens. Correlated functional status among segregating V segments might be attributable to linkage disequilibrium, but an unknown experimental factor could not be ruled out. When HLA alleles, especially DR and DQ, strongly co-occurred, TCR associations were difficult to assign to individual alleles. According to a later genetic analysis, donors in an Asian-associated ancestry cluster had fewer N-insertions in productive TCRs than the approximately 650-donor mean. The authors suggested that the approach could potentially be generalized to other disease states and immunological phenotypes. The sequencing pipeline was judged likely to have produced a cluster of highly shared sequence variants as a technical artifact. Because some donors lacked HLA typing at each locus, the association tests relied only on the typed subset. A later genetic analysis associated a missense DCLRE1C variant with V-gene and J-gene trimming of TCR beta chains, and an independent cohort replicated the association. In this cohort, only TCR beta chains were sequenced, and detectable features were limited by the absence of alpha or paired-chain data. CMV serostatus was the only immune exposure information available for the cohort. Because counts were too low, seventeen rarely observed V segments, including chromosome 9 orphons, were left out of the earlier analysis of approximately 500 of the donors. In the study, approximately 160 TCR beta chains were listed as associated with cytomegalovirus. A further reported finding was that TCR beta sequences accurately predicted the HLA-A and HLA-B alleles for most subjects in the first cohort. Most TCR sequences were seen in very few donors, while some public TCRs were found in many individuals. Specific HLA alleles were associated with 15,000 to 20,000 TCR beta sequences at a false discovery rate of 0.05 in a later analysis. A later analysis found that TCR association rates varied across HLA loci, with DRB1 alleles showing the most associated TCRs and HLA-C alleles the fewest. A later analysis found that most CMV-associated TCR beta chains appeared HLA-restricted, with HLA associations seemingly driven largely by CMV exposure. Sequencing depth was assumed to be roughly uniform across donors in the presence/absence analyses, though that assumption may not hold.

The sequenced sample consisted of PBMCs. The sequence was obtained from a man aged 45-60 years in good health and CMV-seropositive.

The DNA sequence is given as TGTGCCAGTAGTCCCGACAGGGGACAGTCCTACGAGCAGTACTTC. Protein translation: CASSPDRGQSYEQYF. The sequence is built from TRBV19 and TRBJ2-5; TRBD1 agrees with 8 junctional bases. The J call could be wrong; TRBJ2-7 is a better fit for the DNA end. CDR1 and CDR2 are drawn from the germline V gene (reference sequence): LNHDA, SQIVND. The CDR3 numbers 15 residues from cysteine through phenylalanine. Here the CDR3 DNA is all that survives: 45 bases in frame from base 1.